The source of this TCR beta chain is a study of regulatory T cells in long-lasting Graves disease. The CDR3 covers 15 residues. In this sample, this clonotype turned up many times. Compared with germline, one end of the junction differs, possibly owing to a read error. The TCR beta library used iRepertoire HTBI primers with Arm-PCR amplification of CDR3. TCRdb independently ran MiXCR on the multiplex PCR reads; one entry per CDR3 protein. Of 500,000 or so distinct CDR3 sequences listed, approximately 16% were seen once; the top ten hold approximately 25%. Sample time point: newly diagnosed GD, antithyroid drugs for less than 3 months. PBMCs were the source of the RNA used for TCR sequencing. These data also featured in a second study, about T cells in Graves' hyperthyroidism and ophthalmopathy. In that study: Separating ophthalmopathy from stable hyperthyroidism was achieved by a 13 V-J model.

This sequence was found in a woman aged 35 to 59 with Graves disease. Sequencing used peripheral blood mononuclear cells (PBMCs), obtained at new diagnosis, from a patient treated with antithyroid drugs. The chain is built from TRBV12-3 or TRBV12-4 and TRBJ2-7, with a possible D match to TRBD1 (6 bases). The CDR3 here is CASSSSSSGHQKANF. The CDR3 bases are TGTGCCAGCAGTTCCTCCTCCTCGGGACACCAAAAAGCGAACTTC.